A single T cell receptor (beta chain) is shown here with its context. The record originates from a study of blood T cell repertoires in COVID-19. For the study at large: Material from acute and convalescent COVID-19 was sourced from the United States, Italy and Spain. PBMCs, B-cell-depleted T cells, or T cells provided the cDNA or gDNA that made up the material.

Germline CDR1 is KGHSH and CDR2 is LQKENI. The CDR3 extends over 16 amino acids. With 5 bases clipped from V and 5 bases from J, the junction kept 10 bases outside the gene matches. Adults between roughly 18 and 89 years of age took part from more than 20 US areas. Under the authors' procedure: Reference gene primer amplification gave estimated nucleated cell counts. Some clones are missing from TCRdb's copy, which holds only in-frame ones; the method was immunoSEQ multiplex PCR. V, J and clone size are those of that table, while D and trimming were read from the DNA. The table includes about 200,000 clones, approximately 86% detected once.

The chain uses TRBV18 and TRBJ2-2; 8 bases align to TRBD1. The receptor comes from a woman younger than 45 who had been exposed to COVID-19. The sample consisted of PBMCs or T cells enriched from blood (not recorded which). The DNA of the CDR3 is TGTGCCAGCTCATTATCCGGGACAGGTCTTACCGGGGAGCTGTTTTTT. Encoded protein: CASSLSGTGLTGELFF.